This is a list of T cell receptor beta chains from one sample in a study of blood T cell repertoires in COVID-19. Profiled with immunoSEQ multiplex PCR; TCRdb holds only in-frame clones, not every one. The sample lists some 300,000 clones, under 90% occurring once. Sequencing was done on a sample of PBMCs or T cells enriched from blood (not recorded which). All receptors come from a woman between 50 and 59 years old who had been exposed to COVID-19. Both conserved end residues are part of each CDR3.

j_gene | v_gene | CDR3aa
TRBJ2-1 | TRBV18 | CASSPGGANEQFF
TRBJ2-1 | TRBV6-5 | CASSRHGNEQFF
TRBJ2-5 | TRBV2 | CASSALAGGGKTQYF
TRBJ1-5 | TRBV28 | CASSFLGQNNQPQHF
TRBJ2-3 | TRBV10-3 | CAISESRDPPPTDTREKDTQYF
TRBJ2-1 | TRBV6-2/TRBV6-3 | CASSYTSGDYNEQFF
TRBJ2-2 | TRBV10-3 | CAISESGGSNTGELFF
TRBJ2-3 | TRBV2 | CASRNIAVTTDTQYF
TRBJ1-3 | TRBV18 | CASSSRQADSGNTIYF
TRBJ1-2 | TRBV29-1 | CSAMGTGLDGYTF
TRBJ2-5 | TRBV13 | CASSAGTGVKTQYF
TRBJ1-1 | TRBV19 | CASSVRVTEAFF
TRBJ2-6 | TRBV5-1 | CASSAVTGTGNSGANVLTF
TRBJ1-2 | TRBV27 | CASSAAKGDGRGNGYTF
TRBJ2-7 | TRBV3-1/TRBV3-2 | CASSQLPRGLYEQYF
TRBJ2-5 | TRBV11-2 | CASKLGLAGIKETQYF
TRBJ2-1 | TRBV11-3 | CASSTNRLAGGDEQFF
TRBJ1-1 | TRBV28 | CASSRVAEAFF
TRBJ2-3 | TRBV3-1/TRBV3-2 | CASSPYPRGSTDTQYF
TRBJ1-5 | TRBV20-1 | CSASRSGADQPQHF
TRBJ2-7 | TRBV7-9 | CASSLEYGTGLSYEQYF
TRBJ1-1 | TRBV6-5 | CASSPSWGTRDEAFF
TRBJ1-2 | TRBV29-1 | CSVDGGRGYTF
TRBJ1-6 | TRBV23-1 | CASVEGVKRLHF
TRBJ2-3 | TRBV19 | CASSIGQGAGDTQYF
TRBJ1-2 | TRBV28 | CASKGTGGFGYTF
TRBJ1-4 | TRBV24-1 | CATSYVIWSPPTNEKLFF
TRBJ2-6 | TRBV15 | CATSRGGGRGSGANVLTF
TRBJ2-5 | TRBV5-1 | CASSSAGGASGETQYF
TRBJ2-7 | TRBV19 | CASSIRGTGDTEQYF
TRBJ2-7 | TRBV18 | CASSPRDRGYEQYF
TRBJ1-2 | TRBV5-5 | CASSPDRVYYGYTF
TRBJ2-2 | TRBV19 | CASNPGQVDTGELFF
TRBJ1-5 | TRBV27 | CASSLGGSNQPQHF
TRBJ1-5 | TRBV15 | CATSTQGQGNQPQHF
TRBJ2-1 | TRBV19 | CASSMGAHNEQFF
TRBJ1-2 | TRBV9 | CASSGEGTGGNYGYTF
TRBJ2-5 | TRBV7-6 | CASSPFDGGNQETQYF
TRBJ2-7 | TRBV29-1 | CSGRRETGAYEQYF
TRBJ1-6 | TRBV19 | CASSISRQGDSPLHF
TRBJ2-5 | TRBV19 | CASSMETGWETQYF
TRBJ1-5 | TRBV28 | CASSLDQGFEPQHF
TRBJ1-1 | TRBV7-2 | CASSLDAELNTEAFF
TRBJ2-6 | TRBV5-4 | CASSSTGGFSGANVLTF
TRBJ1-5 | TRBV28 | CASTPNLAQPQHF
TRBJ1-1 | TRBV3-1/TRBV3-2 | CASSLTGETEAFF
TRBJ1-5 | TRBV21-1 | CATHCRDRQPQHF